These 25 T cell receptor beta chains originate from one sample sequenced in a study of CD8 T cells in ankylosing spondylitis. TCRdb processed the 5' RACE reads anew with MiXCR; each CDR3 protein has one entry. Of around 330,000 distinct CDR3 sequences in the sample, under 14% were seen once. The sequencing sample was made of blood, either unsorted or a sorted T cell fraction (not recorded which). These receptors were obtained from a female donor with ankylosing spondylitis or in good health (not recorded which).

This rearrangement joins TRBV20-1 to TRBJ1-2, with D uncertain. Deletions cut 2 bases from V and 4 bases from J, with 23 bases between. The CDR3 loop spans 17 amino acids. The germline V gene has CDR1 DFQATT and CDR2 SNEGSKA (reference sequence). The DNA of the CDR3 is TGCAGTGCTAGACCCTTCGGGCTCGGCAGGCCGCCCTATGGCTACACCTTC. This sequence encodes CSARPFGLGRPPYGYTF.

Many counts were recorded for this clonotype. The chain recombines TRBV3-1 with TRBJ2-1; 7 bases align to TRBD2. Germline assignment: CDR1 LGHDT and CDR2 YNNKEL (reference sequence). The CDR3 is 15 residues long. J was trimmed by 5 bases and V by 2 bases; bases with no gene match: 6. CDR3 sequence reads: CASSQPGLSHNEQFF. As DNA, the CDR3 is TGTGCCAGCAGCCAACCGGGACTAAGCCACAATGAGCAGTTCTTC.

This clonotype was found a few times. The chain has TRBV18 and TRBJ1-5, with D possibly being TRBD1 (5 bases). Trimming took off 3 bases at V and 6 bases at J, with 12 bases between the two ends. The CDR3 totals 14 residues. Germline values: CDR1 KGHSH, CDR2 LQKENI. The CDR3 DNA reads TGTGCCAGCTCACCGCAGGGTTTGAGTCAGCCCCAGCATTTT. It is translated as CASSPQGLSQPQHF.

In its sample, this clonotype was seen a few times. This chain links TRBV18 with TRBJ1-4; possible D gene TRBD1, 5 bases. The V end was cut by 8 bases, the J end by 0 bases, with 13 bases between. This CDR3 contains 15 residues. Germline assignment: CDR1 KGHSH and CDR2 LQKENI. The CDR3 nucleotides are TGTGCCAGCGGCCTGGGGGGGACAACTAATGAAAAACTGTTTTTT. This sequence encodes CASGLGGTTNEKLFF. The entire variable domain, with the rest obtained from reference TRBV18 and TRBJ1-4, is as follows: NAGVMQNPRHLVRRRGQEARLRCSPMKGHSHVYWYRQLPEEGLKFMVYLQKENIIDESGMPKERFSAEFPKEGPSILRIQQVVRGDSAAYFCASGLGGTTNEKLFFGSGTQLSVL.

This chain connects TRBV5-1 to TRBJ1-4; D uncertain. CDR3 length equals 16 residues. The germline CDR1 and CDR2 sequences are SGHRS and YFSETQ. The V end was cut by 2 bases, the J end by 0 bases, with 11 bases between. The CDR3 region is CASSFSPVATNEKLFF. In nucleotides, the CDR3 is TGCGCCAGCAGCTTTTCCCCCGTTGCAACTAATGAAAAACTGTTTTTT.

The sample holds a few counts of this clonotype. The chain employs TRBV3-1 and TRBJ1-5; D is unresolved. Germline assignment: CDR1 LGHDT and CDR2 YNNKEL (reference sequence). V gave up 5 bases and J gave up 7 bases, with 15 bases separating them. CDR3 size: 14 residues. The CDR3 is CASSFGRGGQPQHF. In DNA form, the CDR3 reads TGTGCCAGCAGCTTTGGACGGGGAGGCCAGCCCCAGCATTTT.

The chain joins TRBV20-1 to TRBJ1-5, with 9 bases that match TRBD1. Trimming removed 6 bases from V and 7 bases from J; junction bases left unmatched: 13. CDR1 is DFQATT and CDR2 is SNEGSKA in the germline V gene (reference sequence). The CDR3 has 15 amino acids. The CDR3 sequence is CSALKGGQGGQPQHF. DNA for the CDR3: TGCAGTGCCCTTAAAGGGGGACAGGGAGGACAGCCCCAGCATTTT.

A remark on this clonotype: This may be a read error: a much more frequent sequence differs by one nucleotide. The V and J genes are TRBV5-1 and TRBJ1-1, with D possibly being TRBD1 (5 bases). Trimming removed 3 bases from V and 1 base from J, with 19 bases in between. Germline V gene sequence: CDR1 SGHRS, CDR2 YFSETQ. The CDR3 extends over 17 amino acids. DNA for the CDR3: TGCGCCAGCAGCTCGGGGGGATTAGGGTACCCGAACACTGAAGCTTTCTTT. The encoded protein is CASSSGGLGYPNTEAFF.

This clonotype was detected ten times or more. The CDR3 nucleotides are TGTGCCAGCAGCCACGGGGGACAAGCCTACGAGCAGTACTTC. It yields the protein CASSHGGQAYEQYF. The chain recombines TRBV6-1 with TRBJ2-7; D could derive from TRBD1 or TRBD2 (6 bases each). This CDR3 is 14 amino acids long. Germline-derived CDR1 and CDR2 are MNHNS and SASEGT. Trimming cost V 6 bases and J 2 bases, with 14 bases left between them.

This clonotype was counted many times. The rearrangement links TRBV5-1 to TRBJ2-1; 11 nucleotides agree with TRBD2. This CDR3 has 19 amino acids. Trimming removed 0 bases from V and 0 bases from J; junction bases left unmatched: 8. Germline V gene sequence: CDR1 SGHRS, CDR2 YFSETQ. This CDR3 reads CASSLALGTSGHSYNEQFF. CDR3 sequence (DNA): TGCGCCAGCAGCTTGGCGCTGGGGACTAGCGGACACTCCTACAATGAGCAGTTCTTC.

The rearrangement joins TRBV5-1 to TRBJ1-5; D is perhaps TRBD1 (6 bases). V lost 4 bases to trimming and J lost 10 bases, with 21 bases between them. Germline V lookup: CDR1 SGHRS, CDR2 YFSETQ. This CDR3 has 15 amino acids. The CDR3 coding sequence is TGCGCCAGCAGCCTGATCGGGGGGCTGGCTCACCCCCAGCATTTT. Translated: CASSLIGGLAHPQHF.

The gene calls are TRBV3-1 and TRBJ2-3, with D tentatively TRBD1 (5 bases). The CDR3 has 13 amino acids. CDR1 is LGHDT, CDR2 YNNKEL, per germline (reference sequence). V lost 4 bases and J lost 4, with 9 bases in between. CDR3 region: CASSLKGSDTQYF. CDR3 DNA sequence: TGTGCCAGCAGCCTAAAGGGGTCAGATACGCAGTATTTT.

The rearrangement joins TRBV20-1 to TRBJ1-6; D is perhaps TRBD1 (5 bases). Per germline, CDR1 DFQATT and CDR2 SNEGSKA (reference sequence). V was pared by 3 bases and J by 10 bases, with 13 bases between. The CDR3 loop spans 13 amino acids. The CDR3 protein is CSASGQGVSPLHF. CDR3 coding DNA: TGCAGTGCTAGTGGTCAGGGAGTGTCACCCCTCCACTTT.

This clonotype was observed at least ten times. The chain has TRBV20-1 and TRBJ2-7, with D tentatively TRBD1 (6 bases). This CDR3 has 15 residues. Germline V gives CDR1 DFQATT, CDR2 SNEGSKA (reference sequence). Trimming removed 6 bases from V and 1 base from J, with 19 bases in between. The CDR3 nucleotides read TGCAGTGCCCAAAGGCTCGGGACAAGGTCCTACGAGCAGTACTTC. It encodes CSAQRLGTRSYEQYF.

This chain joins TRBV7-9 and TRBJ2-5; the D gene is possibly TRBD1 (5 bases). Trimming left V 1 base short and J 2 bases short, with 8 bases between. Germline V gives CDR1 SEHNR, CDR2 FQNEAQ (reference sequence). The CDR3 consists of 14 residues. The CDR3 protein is CASSLEGPQETQYF. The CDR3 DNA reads TGTGCCAGCAGCTTAGAGGGGCCTCAAGAGACCCAGTACTTC. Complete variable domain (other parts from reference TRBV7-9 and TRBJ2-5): DTGVSQNPRHKITKRGQNVTFRCDPISEHNRLYWYRQTLGQGPEFLTYFQNEAQLEKSRLLSDRFSAERPKGSFSTLEIQRTEQGDSAMYLCASSLEGPQETQYFGPGTRLLVL.

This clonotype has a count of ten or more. The CDR3, as DNA: TGTGCCAGCAGTTACGGTTGGGGGGCCAAAAACATTCAGTACTTC. Its protein product is CASSYGWGAKNIQYF. The chain is built from TRBV6-5 and TRBJ2-4; D tentatively fits TRBD1 or TRBD2 (5 bases each). V was pared by 2 bases and J by 1 base, with 9 bases between. Germline V gives CDR1 MNHEY, CDR2 SVGAGI. The CDR3 extends over 15 amino acids.

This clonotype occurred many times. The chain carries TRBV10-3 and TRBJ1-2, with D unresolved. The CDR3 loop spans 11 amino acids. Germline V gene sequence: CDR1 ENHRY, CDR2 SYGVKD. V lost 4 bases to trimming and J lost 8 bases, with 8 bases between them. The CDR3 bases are TGTGCCATCAGTGGTTTAGGGGGCTACACCTTC. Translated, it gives CAISGLGGYTF.

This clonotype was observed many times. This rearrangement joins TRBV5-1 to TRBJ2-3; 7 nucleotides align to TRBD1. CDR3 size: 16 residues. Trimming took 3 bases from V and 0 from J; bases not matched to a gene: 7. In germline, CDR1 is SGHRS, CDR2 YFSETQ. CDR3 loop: CASSSRTGSSTDTQYF. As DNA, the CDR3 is TGCGCCAGCAGCTCCCGGACAGGATCTAGCACAGATACGCAGTATTTT.

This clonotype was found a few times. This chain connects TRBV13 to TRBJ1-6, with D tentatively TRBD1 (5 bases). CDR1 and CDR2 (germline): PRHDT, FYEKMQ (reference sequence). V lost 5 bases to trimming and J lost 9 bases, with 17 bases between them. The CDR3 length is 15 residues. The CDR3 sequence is CASSLMGTTGSPLHF. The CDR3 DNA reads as TGTGCCAGCAGCCTAATGGGGACCACAGGTTCACCCCTCCACTTT.

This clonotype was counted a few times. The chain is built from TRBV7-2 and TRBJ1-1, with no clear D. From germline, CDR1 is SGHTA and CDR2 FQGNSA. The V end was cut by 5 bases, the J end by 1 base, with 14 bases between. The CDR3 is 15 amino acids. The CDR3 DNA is TGTGCCAGCAGCCCCCCCCCCAAGGGGAACACTGAAGCTTTCTTT. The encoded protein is CASSPPPKGNTEAFF.

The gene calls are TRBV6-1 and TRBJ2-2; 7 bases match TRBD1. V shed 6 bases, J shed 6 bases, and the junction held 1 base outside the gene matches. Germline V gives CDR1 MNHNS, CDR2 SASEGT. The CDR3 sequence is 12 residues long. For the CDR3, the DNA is TGTGCCAGCAGAGACAGGGCCGGGGAGCTGTTTTTT. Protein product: CASRDRAGELFF.

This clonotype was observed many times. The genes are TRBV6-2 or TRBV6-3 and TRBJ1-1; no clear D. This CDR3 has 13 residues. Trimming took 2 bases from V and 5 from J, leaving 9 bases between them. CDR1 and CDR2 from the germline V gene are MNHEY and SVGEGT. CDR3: CASSYIRGTEAFF. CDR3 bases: TGTGCCAGCAGTTACATACGAGGGACTGAAGCTTTCTTT.

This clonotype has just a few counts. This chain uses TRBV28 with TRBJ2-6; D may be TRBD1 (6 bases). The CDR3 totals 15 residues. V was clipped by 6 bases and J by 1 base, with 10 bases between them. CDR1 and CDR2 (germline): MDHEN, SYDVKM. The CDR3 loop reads CASRATGSGANVLTF. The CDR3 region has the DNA TGTGCCAGCAGGGCCACAGGGTCTGGGGCCAACGTCCTGACTTTC. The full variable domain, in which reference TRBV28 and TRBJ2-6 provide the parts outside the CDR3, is DVKVTQSSRYLVKRTGEKVFLECVQDMDHENMFWYRQDPGLGLRLIYFSYDVKMKEKGDIPEGYSVSREKKERFSLILESASTNQTSMYLCASRATGSGANVLTFGAGSRLTVL.

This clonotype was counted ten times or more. This chain's CDR3 is CSARGWAGTTEAFF. Here the CDR3 DNA reads TGCAGTGCTAGAGGGTGGGCAGGGACCACTGAAGCTTTCTTT. This chain joins TRBV20-1 and TRBJ1-1, with TRBD1 as a possible D gene (5 bases). Trimming stripped 1 base from V and 4 bases from J, with 13 bases between. The CDR3 is 14 residues long. Germline lookup yields CDR1 DFQATT and CDR2 SNEGSKA (reference sequence).

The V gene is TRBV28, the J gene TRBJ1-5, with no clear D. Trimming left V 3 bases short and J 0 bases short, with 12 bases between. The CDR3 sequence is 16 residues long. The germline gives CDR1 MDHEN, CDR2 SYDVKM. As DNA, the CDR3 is TGTGCCAGCAGTTTCGCCTCTTATGATAGCAATCAGCCCCAGCATTTT. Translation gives CASSFASYDSNQPQHF.